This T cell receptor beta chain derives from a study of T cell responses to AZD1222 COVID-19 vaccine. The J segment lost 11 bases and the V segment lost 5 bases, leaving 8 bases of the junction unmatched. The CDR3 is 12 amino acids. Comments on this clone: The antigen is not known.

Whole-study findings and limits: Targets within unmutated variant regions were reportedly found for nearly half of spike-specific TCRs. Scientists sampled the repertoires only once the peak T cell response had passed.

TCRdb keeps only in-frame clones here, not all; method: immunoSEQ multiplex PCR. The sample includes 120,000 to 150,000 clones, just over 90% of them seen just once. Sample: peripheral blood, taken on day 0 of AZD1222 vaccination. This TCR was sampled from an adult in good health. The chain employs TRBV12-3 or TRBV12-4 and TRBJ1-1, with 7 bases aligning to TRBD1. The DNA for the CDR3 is TGTGCCAGCAGTATCCCGGGGACAGTTGCTTTCTTT. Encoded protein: CASSIPGTVAFF.